This TCR beta chain was sequenced in a study of blood T cell repertoires in COVID-19. Across the whole study: Some COVID-19 samples were acute and others convalescent; all came from the United States, Italy and Spain. The analysed material was cDNA or gDNA that came from T cells, B-cell-depleted T cells, or PBMCs.

The CDR3 sequence is 18 residues long. Germline CDR1 and CDR2: MDHEN and SYDVKM. J gave up 6 bases and V 5 bases, and 13 bases lay outside the gene matches. As handled by the study authors: The authors estimated nucleated cell counts from reference gene primer amplification. Here immunoSEQ multiplex PCR was the method, and the copy in TCRdb shows in-frame clones only, minus some. D and trimming were read from the DNA, whereas the V and J calls and clone size are those reported in that table. The sample has roughly 250,000 clones; around nine tenths are singletons. What was sequenced was peripheral blood. This receptor was identified in a man aged 30-40 years with acute or convalescent COVID-19. The chain has TRBV28 and TRBJ2-2; 12 bases align to TRBD2. The CDR3 bases are TGTGCCAGCAGTCTTCTGACTAGCGGGAGCGGTAGGGCCGGGGAGCTGTTTTTT. Translated, it gives CASSLLTSGSGRAGELFF.